This passage covers 13 T cell receptor beta chains from one sample sequenced in a study of blood T cell repertoires in COVID-19. Profiling relied on immunoSEQ multiplex PCR, and the TCRdb table lists in-frame clones only, not all of them. Among roughly 260,000 clones listed, more than 75% were seen once. Sequencing was performed on peripheral blood. These receptors all come from a man aged 35-49 years who had recovered from COVID-19.

The chain carries TRBV19 and TRBJ2-3; 11 nucleotides agree with TRBD2. CDR3 size: 17 residues. Germline V lookup: CDR1 LNHDA, CDR2 SQIVND (reference sequence). V lost 6 bases, J lost 6 bases, and 14 bases stayed unmatched. CDR3 amino acids: CASRHTLAGGPRDTQYF. The CDR3 DNA reads TGTGCCAGTAGGCACACATTAGCGGGAGGGCCAAGGGATACGCAGTATTTT.

In regard to this clone: Within the sample, other DNA sequences also encode this same CDR3. The chain joins TRBV2 to TRBJ1-2; no reliable D call. The CDR3 extends over 12 amino acids. V shed 4 bases and J shed 3 bases, with 6 bases lying between them. Germline V gene lookup returns CDR1 SNHLY and CDR2 FYNNEI. CDR3 bases: TGTGCCAGCAGTGCAGAGGACTATGGCTACACCTTC. The encoded protein is CASSAEDYGYTF.

The rearrangement joins TRBV10-3 to TRBJ2-7; 8 bases are a match to TRBD2. The V gene's germline CDR1 is ENHRY and CDR2 SYGVKD. The trim removed 4 bases at V and 2 bases at J, leaving 7 bases unmatched. CDR3 size: 15 residues. The CDR3 DNA follows: TGTGCCATCAGTGGCCTAGCGGGCGTTACCTACGAGCAGTACTTC. It is translated as CAISGLAGVTYEQYF.

In its sample, this clone was seen a few times. The chain has TRBV2 and TRBJ1-5; a possible D gene is TRBD1 (5 bases). The V end was cut by 4 bases, the J end by 1 base, with 11 bases between. In germline, CDR1 is SNHLY, CDR2 FYNNEI. This CDR3 contains 15 residues. CDR3 residues: CASSGVGGSNQPQHF. Written as DNA, the CDR3 is TGTGCCAGCAGTGGGGTCGGGGGAAGCAATCAGCCCCAGCATTTT.

This chain links TRBV3-1 (or the pseudogene TRBV3-2) with TRBJ1-2; D gene ambiguous. The germline V gene encodes CDR1 LGHDT and CDR2 YNNKEL (reference sequence). The CDR3 runs to 13 residues. Deletions cut 1 base from V and 3 bases from J, with 6 bases between. CDR3 in DNA: TGTGCCAGCAGCCAAGTCGTAGACTATGGCTACACCTTC. It yields the protein CASSQVVDYGYTF.

This chain links TRBV19 with TRBJ1-5; 9 bases map to TRBD1. This CDR3 has 14 amino acids. CDR1 is LNHDA, CDR2 SQIVND, per germline (reference sequence). Trimming removed 3 bases from V and 5 bases from J; junction bases left unmatched: 2. The CDR3 DNA follows: TGTGCCAGTAGTATCCGACAGGGGGATCAGCCCCAGCATTTT. It translates to CASSIRQGDQPQHF.

The rearrangement uses TRBV19 and TRBJ2-3; 9 nucleotides match TRBD2. Germline-derived CDR1 and CDR2 are LNHDA and SQIVND (reference sequence). The CDR3 totals 15 residues. Trimming cost V 5 bases and J 5 bases; bases outside gene matches: 8. CDR3 sequence reads: CASSPGTSQRDTQYF. The CDR3, as DNA: TGTGCCAGTAGTCCTGGGACTAGCCAGCGAGATACGCAGTATTTT.

This chain joins TRBV5-1 and TRBJ2-3; 8 bases align to TRBD2. This CDR3 has 14 amino acids. J lost 5 bases, V lost 4 bases, and 6 bases had no gene match. In germline, CDR1 is SGHRS, CDR2 YFSETQ. DNA of the CDR3: TGCGCCAGCAGCCCAGCGGGGGCTAAAGATACGCAGTATTTT. Encoded protein: CASSPAGAKDTQYF.

This clone showed up just once. This chain connects TRBV29-1 to TRBJ2-7; a weak D match, TRBD1 (6 bases). Trimming left V 5 bases short and J 0 bases short, with 14 bases between. The germline CDR1 and CDR2 sequences are SQVTM and ANQGSEA. CDR3 length equals 14 residues. This CDR3 is CSVTAGVSSYEQYF. CDR3 DNA sequence: TGCAGCGTTACGGCAGGGGTTAGCTCCTACGAGCAGTACTTC.

In this sample, this clone turned up once. V and J are TRBV27 and TRBJ1-2; 11 nucleotides agree with TRBD1. Trimming cost V 6 bases and J 6 bases; bases outside gene matches: 15. The V gene's germline CDR1 is MNHEY and CDR2 SMNVEV (reference sequence). The CDR3 sequence is 17 residues long. The CDR3 sequence: CASSLNRDRGSDDGYTF. The CDR3 coding sequence is TGTGCCAGCAGCTTAAACCGGGACAGGGGGTCGGATGATGGCTACACCTTC.

This clone was counted a single time. The gene calls are TRBV19 and TRBJ2-2, with TRBD2 identical over 12 bases. This CDR3 has 16 residues. The germline V gene encodes CDR1 LNHDA and CDR2 SQIVND (reference sequence). Trimming took 3 bases from V and 5 from J; bases not matched to a gene: 4. For the CDR3, the DNA is TGTGCCAGTAGTATCCTAGCGGGAGGGTTAACCGGGGAGCTGTTTTTT. As protein: CASSILAGGLTGELFF.

The V call is TRBV12-3 or TRBV12-4, the J call TRBJ2-7, with D possibly TRBD1 on 6 matching bases. V lost 9 bases and J 0 bases, leaving 9 bases between the germline ends. This CDR3 is built from 12 residues. CDR3 DNA sequence: TGTGCCAGTACAGGGCTCTCCTACGAGCAGTACTTC. As protein: CASTGLSYEQYF.

The chain joins TRBV18 to TRBJ2-3, with D maybe TRBD2 (5 bases). CDR1 and CDR2 (germline): KGHSH, LQKENI. Trimming pared 4 bases from V and 5 bases from J, leaving 7 bases between. The CDR3 runs to 12 residues. This chain's CDR3 is CASSLLVDTQYF. DNA for the CDR3: TGTGCCAGCTCACTACTAGTAGATACGCAGTATTTT.